The rows below give T cell receptor beta chains drawn from one sample of a study of immune characterization of retroperitoneal liposarcoma. TCRdb independently ran MiXCR on the PCR reads; one entry per CDR3 protein. The sample gives more than 6,500 distinct CDR3 sequences, about 29% of which show up once; about a quarter is in the top ten. Specimen: tumor tissue. The receptors were sampled from a female donor with retroperitoneal liposarcoma. Each CDR3 is given with its conserved first and last residue. A D gene is named only where the DNA matches it firmly. Clone sizes are given selectively: once, few, many, or a class where the clone is expanded.

d_call: TRBD1; clone_size: medium-sized; j_call: TRBJ2-2; v_call: TRBV6-1; cdr3_aa: CASTLRGQGASDTGELFF; cdr3_nt: TGTGCCAGCACTCTTCGGGGACAGGGGGCTTCTGACACCGGGGAGCTGTTTTTT
d_call: -; clone_size: few; j_call: TRBJ1-4; v_call: TRBV6-6; cdr3_aa: CASSYSLTNEKLFF; cdr3_nt: TGTGCCAGCAGTTACTCCCTTACAAATGAAAAACTGTTTTTT
d_call: TRBD2; clone_size: -; j_call: TRBJ2-3; v_call: TRBV6-1; cdr3_aa: CASSELGGPSTDTQYF; cdr3_nt: TGTGCCAGCAGTGAATTGGGAGGGCCTAGCACAGATACGCAGTATTTT
d_call: -; clone_size: many; j_call: TRBJ2-2; v_call: TRBV6-1; cdr3_aa: CASSPSGTDLNTGELFF; cdr3_nt: TGTGCCAGCAGTCCATCCGGGACTGACTTAAACACCGGGGAGCTGTTTTTT
d_call: -; clone_size: many; j_call: TRBJ1-5; v_call: TRBV6-5; cdr3_aa: CASSYSGTSNQPQHF; cdr3_nt: TGTGCCAGCAGTTACTCAGGGACGAGCAATCAGCCCCAGCATTTT
d_call: -; clone_size: few; j_call: TRBJ2-7; v_call: TRBV11-3; cdr3_aa: CASSPTGREQYF; cdr3_nt: TGTGCCAGCAGCCCGACAGGGAGGGAGCAGTACTTC
d_call: -; clone_size: many; j_call: TRBJ2-5; v_call: TRBV27; cdr3_aa: CAAHTSETQYF; cdr3_nt: TGTGCCGCCCACACTTCAGAGACCCAGTACTTC
d_call: -; clone_size: few; j_call: TRBJ2-1; v_call: TRBV12-5; cdr3_aa: CASGLNTGTPNEQFF; cdr3_nt: TGTGCTAGTGGTTTGAACACCGGGACCCCAAATGAGCAGTTCTTC
d_call: -; clone_size: medium-sized; j_call: TRBJ1-1; v_call: TRBV12-3/TRBV12-4; cdr3_aa: CASSSLRGNTEAFF; cdr3_nt: TGTGCCAGCAGTTCCCTCCGGGGGAACACTGAAGCTTTCTTT
d_call: -; clone_size: few; j_call: TRBJ2-7; v_call: TRBV25-1; cdr3_aa: CASSERTTSYNEQYF; cdr3_nt: TGTGCCAGCAGTGAACGCACTACTAGTTACAATGAGCAGTACTTC
d_call: TRBD2; clone_size: medium-sized; j_call: TRBJ2-3; v_call: TRBV23-1; cdr3_aa: CASSQAGGTDTQYF; cdr3_nt: TGCGCCAGCAGTCAAGCGGGAGGGACAGATACGCAGTATTTT
d_call: TRBD2; clone_size: -; j_call: TRBJ2-5; v_call: TRBV25-1; cdr3_aa: CASSDNRGGSTKETQYF; cdr3_nt: TGTGCCAGCAGTGACAACCGGGGCGGGAGTACAAAAGAGACCCAGTACTTC
d_call: TRBD2; clone_size: -; j_call: TRBJ2-7; v_call: TRBV11-2; cdr3_aa: CASSLVPPGLAGTKQYF; cdr3_nt: TGTGCCAGCAGCTTAGTACCTCCGGGACTAGCGGGGACGAAGCAGTACTTC
d_call: TRBD2; clone_size: -; j_call: TRBJ2-3; v_call: TRBV12-3/TRBV12-4; cdr3_aa: CASSGGLAGESEDTQYF; cdr3_nt: TGTGCCAGCAGCGGCGGACTAGCGGGAGAATCCGAAGATACGCAGTATTTT
d_call: -; clone_size: medium-sized; j_call: TRBJ1-4; v_call: TRBV7-6; cdr3_aa: CASSAKGGAEPEKLFF; cdr3_nt: TGTGCCAGCAGCGCGAAGGGGGGAGCGGAACCTGAAAAACTGTTTTTT
d_call: TRBD1; clone_size: many; j_call: TRBJ2-3; v_call: TRBV11-2; cdr3_aa: CASSATGDTDTQYF; cdr3_nt: TGTGCCAGCAGCGCTACAGGGGACACAGATACGCAGTATTTT
d_call: -; clone_size: many; j_call: TRBJ2-7; v_call: TRBV6-1; cdr3_aa: CASSQALRNEQYF; cdr3_nt: TGTGCCAGCAGTCAGGCCCTGAGGAACGAGCAGTACTTC
d_call: TRBD2; clone_size: few; j_call: TRBJ2-1; v_call: TRBV6-1; cdr3_aa: CASSELAGGSEQFF; cdr3_nt: TGTGCCAGCAGTGAACTAGCGGGAGGTTCTGAGCAGTTCTTC
d_call: -; clone_size: many; j_call: TRBJ1-1; v_call: TRBV5-1; cdr3_aa: CASSLNRDEAFF; cdr3_nt: TGCGCCAGCAGCTTGAATCGGGACGAAGCTTTCTTT
d_call: -; clone_size: -; j_call: TRBJ2-1; v_call: TRBV7-2; cdr3_aa: CASSLASGYNEQFF; cdr3_nt: TGTGCCAGCAGCTTAGCGAGCGGATACAATGAGCAGTTCTTC
d_call: -; clone_size: many; j_call: TRBJ2-1; v_call: TRBV7-8; cdr3_aa: CASSLGLGADEQFF; cdr3_nt: TGTGCCAGCAGCTTGGGGCTAGGGGCCGATGAGCAGTTCTTC
d_call: -; clone_size: many; j_call: TRBJ2-5; v_call: TRBV6-1; cdr3_aa: CASSPRDPLETQYF; cdr3_nt: TGTGCCAGCAGCCCTCGGGACCCCTTAGAGACCCAGTACTTC
d_call: -; clone_size: -; j_call: TRBJ2-3; v_call: TRBV6-1; cdr3_aa: CASSGDTATDTQYF; cdr3_nt: TGTGCCAGCAGTGGGGATACAGCGACAGATACGCAGTATTTT
d_call: -; clone_size: many; j_call: TRBJ2-7; v_call: TRBV7-3; cdr3_aa: CASSPRLVSSSEQYF; cdr3_nt: TGTGCCAGCAGCCCCCGACTAGTTTCGAGTTCGGAGCAGTACTTC
d_call: -; clone_size: -; j_call: TRBJ2-3; v_call: TRBV5-6; cdr3_aa: CASSLAGASDTQYF; cdr3_nt: TGTGCCAGCAGCTTGGCCGGAGCGTCTGATACGCAGTATTTT
d_call: -; clone_size: many; j_call: TRBJ2-5; v_call: TRBV11-1; cdr3_aa: CASSWLGYQETQYF; cdr3_nt: TGTGCCAGCAGCTGGTTGGGGTACCAAGAGACCCAGTACTTC
d_call: TRBD2; clone_size: -; j_call: TRBJ2-1; v_call: TRBV6-1; cdr3_aa: CASSPTSGRAGEQFF; cdr3_nt: TGTGCCAGCAGTCCCACTAGCGGGAGGGCCGGTGAGCAGTTCTTC
d_call: -; clone_size: -; j_call: TRBJ2-5; v_call: TRBV30; cdr3_aa: CAWTGNKQETQYF; cdr3_nt: TGTGCCTGGACGGGTAACAAACAAGAGACCCAGTACTTC
d_call: -; clone_size: few; j_call: TRBJ2-3; v_call: TRBV5-4; cdr3_aa: CASSLVGGYGTDTQYF; cdr3_nt: TGTGCCAGCAGCTTGGTGGGCGGTTACGGCACAGATACGCAGTATTTT
d_call: -; clone_size: few; j_call: TRBJ2-7; v_call: TRBV6-1; cdr3_aa: CASSVGSPYEQYF; cdr3_nt: TGTGCCAGCAGTGTTGGGAGTCCCTACGAGCAGTACTTC
d_call: -; clone_size: few; j_call: TRBJ2-3; v_call: TRBV7-9; cdr3_aa: CASSLAALTDTQYF; cdr3_nt: TGTGCCAGCAGCTTAGCGGCCCTCACAGATACGCAGTATTTT
d_call: TRBD1; clone_size: -; j_call: TRBJ2-7; v_call: TRBV6-1; cdr3_aa: CASSEIPGTGSYEQYF; cdr3_nt: TGTGCCAGCAGTGAGATTCCCGGGACAGGCTCCTACGAGCAGTACTTC
d_call: -; clone_size: -; j_call: TRBJ2-2; v_call: TRBV6-1; cdr3_aa: CASSDRLVTGELFF; cdr3_nt: TGTGCCAGCAGTGACCGACTAGTGACCGGGGAGCTGTTTTTT
d_call: -; clone_size: -; j_call: TRBJ1-1; v_call: TRBV7-8; cdr3_aa: CASSLTGSTEAFF; cdr3_nt: TGTGCCAGCAGCTTAACAGGGAGCACTGAAGCTTTCTTT
d_call: -; clone_size: many; j_call: TRBJ2-7; v_call: TRBV6-1; cdr3_aa: CASSELGDHNEQYF; cdr3_nt: TGTGCCAGCAGTGAACTTGGTGATCACAACGAGCAGTACTTC